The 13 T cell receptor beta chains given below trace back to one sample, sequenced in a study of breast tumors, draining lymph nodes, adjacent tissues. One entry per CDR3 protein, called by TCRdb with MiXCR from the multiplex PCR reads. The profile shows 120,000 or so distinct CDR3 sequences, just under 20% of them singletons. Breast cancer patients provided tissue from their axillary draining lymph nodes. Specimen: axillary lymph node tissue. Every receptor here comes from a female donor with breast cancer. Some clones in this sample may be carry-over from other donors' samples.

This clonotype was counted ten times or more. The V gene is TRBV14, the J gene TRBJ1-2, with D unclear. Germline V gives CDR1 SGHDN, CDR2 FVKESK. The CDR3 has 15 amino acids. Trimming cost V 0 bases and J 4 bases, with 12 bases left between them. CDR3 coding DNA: TGTGCCAGCAGCCAAGATTACAGCTCTATCTATGGCTACACCTTC. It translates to CASSQDYSSIYGYTF.

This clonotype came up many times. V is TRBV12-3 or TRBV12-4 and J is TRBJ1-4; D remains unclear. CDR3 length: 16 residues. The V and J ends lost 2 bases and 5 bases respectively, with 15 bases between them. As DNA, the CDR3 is TGTGCCAGCAGTTTATCAGCATCGACGCAGAATGAAAAACTGTTTTTT. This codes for CASSLSASTQNEKLFF.

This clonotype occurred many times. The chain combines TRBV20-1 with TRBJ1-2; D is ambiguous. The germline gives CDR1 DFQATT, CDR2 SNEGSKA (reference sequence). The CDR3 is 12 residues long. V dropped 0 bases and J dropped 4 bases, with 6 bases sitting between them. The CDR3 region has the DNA TGCAGTGCTAGAGACGGCCCCTATGGCTACACCTTC. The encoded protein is CSARDGPYGYTF.

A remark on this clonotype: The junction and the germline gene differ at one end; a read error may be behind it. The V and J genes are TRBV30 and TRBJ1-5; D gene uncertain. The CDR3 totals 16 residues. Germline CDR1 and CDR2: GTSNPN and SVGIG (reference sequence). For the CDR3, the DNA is TGTGCCTGGAGTCCGGGTGGGGTTACGGGATATCAGTCCCAGCATTTT. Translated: CAWSPGGVTGYQSQHF.

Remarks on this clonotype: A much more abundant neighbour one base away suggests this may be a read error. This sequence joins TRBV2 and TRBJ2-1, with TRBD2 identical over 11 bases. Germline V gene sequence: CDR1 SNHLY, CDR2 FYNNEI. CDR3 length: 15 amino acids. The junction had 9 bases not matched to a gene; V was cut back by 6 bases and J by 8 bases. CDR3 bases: TGTGCCAGCAGCGTAGCGGGGGGGCTATACGATGAGCAGTTCTTC. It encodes CASSVAGGLYDEQFF.

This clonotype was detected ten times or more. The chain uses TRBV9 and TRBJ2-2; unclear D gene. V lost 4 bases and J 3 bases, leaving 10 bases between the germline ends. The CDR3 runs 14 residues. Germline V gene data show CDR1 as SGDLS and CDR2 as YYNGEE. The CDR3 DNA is TGTGCCAGCAGCCCAGCTCCGCACACCGGGGAGCTGTTTTTT. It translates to CASSPAPHTGELFF.

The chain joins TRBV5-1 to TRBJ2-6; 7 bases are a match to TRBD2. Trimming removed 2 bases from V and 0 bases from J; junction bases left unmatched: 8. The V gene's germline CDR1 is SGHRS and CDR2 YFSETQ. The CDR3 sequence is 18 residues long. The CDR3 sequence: CASSFLGGESSGANVLTF. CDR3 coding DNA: TGCGCCAGCAGCTTTTTGGGGGGGGAGAGCTCTGGGGCCAACGTCCTGACTTTC.

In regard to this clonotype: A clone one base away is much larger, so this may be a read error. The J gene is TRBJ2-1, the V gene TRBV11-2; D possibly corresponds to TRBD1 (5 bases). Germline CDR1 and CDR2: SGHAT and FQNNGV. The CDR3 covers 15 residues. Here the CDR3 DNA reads TGTGCCAGCGGCTTAGAAATAGGGGCCTACAATGAGCAGTTCTTC. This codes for CASGLEIGAYNEQFF.

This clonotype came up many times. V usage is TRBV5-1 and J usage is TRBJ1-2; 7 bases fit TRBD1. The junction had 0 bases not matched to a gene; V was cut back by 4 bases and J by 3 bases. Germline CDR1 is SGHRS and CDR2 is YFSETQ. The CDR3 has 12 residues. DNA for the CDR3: TGCGCCAGCAGCGACAGGGACTATGGCTACACCTTC. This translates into CASSDRDYGYTF.

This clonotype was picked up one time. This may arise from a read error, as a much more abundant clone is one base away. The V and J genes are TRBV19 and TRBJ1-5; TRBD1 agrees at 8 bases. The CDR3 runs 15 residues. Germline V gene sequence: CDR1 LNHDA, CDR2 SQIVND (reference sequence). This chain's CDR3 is CANSAMGQAKGPQHF. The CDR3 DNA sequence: TGTGCCAATAGTGCAATGGGACAGGCAAAGGGGCCCCAGCATTTT.

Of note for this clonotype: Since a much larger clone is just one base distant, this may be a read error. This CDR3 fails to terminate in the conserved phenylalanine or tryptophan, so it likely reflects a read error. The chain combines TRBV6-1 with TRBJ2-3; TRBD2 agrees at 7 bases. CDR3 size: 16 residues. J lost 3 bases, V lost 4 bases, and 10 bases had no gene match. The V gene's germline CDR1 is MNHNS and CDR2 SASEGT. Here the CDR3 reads CASSALGSGNTDTQYL. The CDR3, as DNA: TGTGCCAGCAGTGCCCTCGGGAGCGGGAATACAGATACGCAGTATCTT.

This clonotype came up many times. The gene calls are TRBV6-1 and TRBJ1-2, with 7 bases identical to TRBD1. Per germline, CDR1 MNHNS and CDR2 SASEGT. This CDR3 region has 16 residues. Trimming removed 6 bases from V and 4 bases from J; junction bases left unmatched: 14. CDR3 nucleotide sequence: TGTGCCAGCAGGAGCCCGACAGGGAGGTTGGGCTATGGCTACACCTTC. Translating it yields CASRSPTGRLGYGYTF.

The CDR3 reads CASSQVRTNEKLFF. CDR3 DNA sequence: TGTGCCAGCAGCCAAGTGCGGACCAATGAAAAACTGTTTTTT. The chain links TRBV3-1 to TRBJ1-4; D gene unclear. The CDR3 consists of 14 residues. Germline V gene data show CDR1 as LGHDT and CDR2 as YNNKEL (reference sequence). Trimming took off 1 base at V and 5 bases at J, with 8 bases between the two ends. Full variable domain (missing parts from reference TRBV3-1 and TRBJ1-4): DTAVSQTPKYLVTQMGNDKSIKCEQNLGHDTMYWYKQDSKKFLKIMFSYNNKELIINETVPNRFSPKSPDKAHLNLHINSLELGDSAVYFCASSQVRTNEKLFFGSGTQLSVL.